These 11 T cell receptor beta chains were all obtained from the same sample, sequenced in a study of blood T cell repertoires in COVID-19 (dated by TCRdb to about 2020). The library was obtained by the immunoSEQ multiplex PCR assay. This immuneACCESS table, as held by TCRdb, lists in-frame sequences with V and J called but not all clones. Of the missing ones, under half trace to an unresolved V gene in checked studies; the others have no known cause. The sample table shows roughly 240,000 clones, and 65% to 90% are seen once. The top ten constitute roughly 4.6% of the sample. Sequenced material: peripheral blood. The source is a man in his forties or fifties with COVID-19, enrolled during active disease.

V is TRBV5-1 and J is TRBJ2-6; the match to TRBD2 covers 14 bases. This CDR3 region has 20 residues. Germline-derived CDR1 and CDR2 are SGHRS and YFSETQ. V dropped 1 base and J dropped 4; count of bases not matched to a gene: 10. Here the CDR3 DNA reads TGCGCCAGCAGCTTGAGGCCGGGACTAGCGGGGGAGGTAGGGGCCAACGTCCTGACTTTC. Residues: CASSLRPGLAGEVGANVLTF.

The V call is TRBV4-3, the J call TRBJ1-4; 11 bases are shared with TRBD1. Trimming at V came to 1 base and at J to 8 bases, leaving 9 bases not matched to a gene. CDR3 length equals 17 residues. CDR1 and CDR2 (germline): LGHNA, YSLEER. CDR3 residues: CASSQVGQGVGDEKLFF. As DNA, the CDR3 is TGCGCCAGCAGCCAAGTGGGACAGGGGGTAGGAGACGAAAAACTGTTTTTT.

The J gene is TRBJ2-7, the V gene TRBV5-1, with TRBD2 identical over 11 bases. Germline-derived CDR1 and CDR2 are SGHRS and YFSETQ. The J segment lost 3 bases and the V segment lost 0 bases, leaving 5 bases of the junction unmatched. The CDR3 is 16 amino acids. The CDR3 loop reads CASSLGLAGPYYEQYF. The CDR3 DNA reads TGCGCCAGCAGCTTGGGACTAGCGGGACCTTACTACGAGCAGTACTTC.

The genes are TRBV19 and TRBJ1-1; 7 bases agree with TRBD1. This CDR3 region has 14 residues. The germline V gene encodes CDR1 LNHDA and CDR2 SQIVND (reference sequence). Germline trimming cut 3 bases from V and 1 base from J; bases unmatched to any gene: 2. The CDR3 loop reads CASSIGTANTEAFF. The CDR3 DNA reads TGTGCCAGTAGTATTGGGACAGCGAACACTGAAGCTTTCTTT. The entire variable domain, with the rest obtained from reference TRBV19 and TRBJ1-1, is as follows: DGGITQSPKYLFRKEGQNVTLSCEQNLNHDAMYWYRQDPGQGLRLIYYSQIVNDFQKGDIAEGYSVSREKKESFPLTVTSAQKNPTAFYLCASSIGTANTEAFFGQGTRLTVV.

V and J are TRBV7-2 and TRBJ2-4; possibly TRBD2 for D (6 bases). The germline CDR1 and CDR2 sequences are SGHTA and FQGNSA. The CDR3 is 15 amino acids. V was shortened by 1 base and J by 1 base, with 8 bases between the two germline ends. In DNA, the CDR3 is TGTGCCAGCAGCTTAGGGAGGGTTGCCAAAAACATTCAGTACTTC. Translating gives CASSLGRVAKNIQYF.

Regarding this clone: At one end the junction does not follow the germline gene, possibly because of a read error. This rearrangement joins TRBV7-3 to TRBJ2-1; TRBD2 agrees at 12 bases. This CDR3 is built from 16 residues. Germline CDR1 reads SGHTA; CDR2 reads FQGTGA. The DNA for the CDR3 is TGTGCCAGCAGCTCCGCTAGCGGGGGGGCCTATAATGAGCAGTTCTTC. This translates into CASSSASGGAYNEQFF.

This clone was seen a few times. This chain joins TRBV10-1 and TRBJ2-1; tentative D call: TRBD1 (6 bases). Trimming took off 3 bases at V and 6 bases at J, with 9 bases between the two ends. CDR1 WNHNN and CDR2 SYGVQD come from the germline V gene (reference sequence). The CDR3 contains 13 residues. The CDR3 nucleotides read TGCGCCAGCAGTGAAAACAGGGTCAATGAGCAGTTCTTC. It specifies CASSENRVNEQFF.

J is TRBJ2-5 and V is TRBV13, with D possibly matching TRBD2 (6 bases). Germline CDR1 is PRHDT and CDR2 is FYEKMQ (reference sequence). The CDR3 is made up of 15 amino acids. V was cut by 2 bases and J by 5 bases, with 15 bases left in between. The CDR3: CASSLRRRGGETQYF. The CDR3 DNA reads TGTGCCAGCAGCTTACGACGGCGGGGTGGGGAGACCCAGTACTTC.

The genes are TRBV12-3 or TRBV12-4 and TRBJ1-1; D is undetermined. V dropped 1 base and J dropped 11 bases, with 11 bases sitting between them. The CDR3 is 12 amino acids. The CDR3 DNA is TGTGCCAGCAGTTTAGTCAGAGGGTTGGCTTTCTTT. This codes for CASSLVRGLAFF.

V and J are TRBV5-6 and TRBJ2-5; TRBD2 might be the D (7 bases). Trimming cost V 4 bases and J 2 bases, with 18 bases left between them. Germline loops: CDR1 SGHDT, CDR2 YYEEEE. CDR3 length equals 16 residues. The CDR3 sequence: CASSHTRAGTQETQYF. In DNA form, the CDR3 reads TGTGCCAGCAGCCATACACGAGCGGGGACACAAGAGACCCAGTACTTC.

This clone appeared a few times. This chain links TRBV7-9 with TRBJ1-3, with D tentatively TRBD1 (6 bases). This CDR3 has 14 amino acids. Trimming pared 2 bases from V and 2 bases from J, leaving 7 bases between. Germline assignment: CDR1 SEHNR and CDR2 FQNEAQ (reference sequence). The CDR3 reads CASSLSGAGNTIYF. The CDR3 region has the DNA TGTGCCAGCAGCTTATCAGGGGCTGGAAACACCATATATTTT.